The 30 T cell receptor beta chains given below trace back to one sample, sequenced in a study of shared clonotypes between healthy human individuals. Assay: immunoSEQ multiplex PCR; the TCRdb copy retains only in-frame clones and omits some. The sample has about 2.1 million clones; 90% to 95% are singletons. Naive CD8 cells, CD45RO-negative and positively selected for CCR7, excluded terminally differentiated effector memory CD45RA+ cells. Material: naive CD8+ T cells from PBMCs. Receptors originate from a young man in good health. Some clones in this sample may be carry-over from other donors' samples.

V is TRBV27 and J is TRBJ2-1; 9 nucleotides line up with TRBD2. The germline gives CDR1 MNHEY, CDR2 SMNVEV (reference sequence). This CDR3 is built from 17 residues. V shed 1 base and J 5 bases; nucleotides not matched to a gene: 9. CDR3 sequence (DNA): TGTGCCAGCAGTTTATTGGCTAGCGGGAAAGTCCACAATGAGCAGTTCTTC. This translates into CASSLLASGKVHNEQFF.

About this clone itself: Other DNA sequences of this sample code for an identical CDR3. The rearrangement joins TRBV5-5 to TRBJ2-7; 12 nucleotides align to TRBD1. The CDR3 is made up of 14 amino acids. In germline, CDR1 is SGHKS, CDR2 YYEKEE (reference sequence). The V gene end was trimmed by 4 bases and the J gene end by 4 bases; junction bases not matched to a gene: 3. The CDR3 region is CASSPGQGAYEQYF. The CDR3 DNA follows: TGTGCCAGCAGCCCGGGACAGGGGGCTTACGAGCAGTACTTC.

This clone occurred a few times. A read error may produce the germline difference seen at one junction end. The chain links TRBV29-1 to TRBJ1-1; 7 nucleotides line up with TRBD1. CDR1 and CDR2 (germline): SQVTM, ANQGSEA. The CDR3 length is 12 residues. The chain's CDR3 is CSVLTGKAEAFF. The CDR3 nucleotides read TGCAGCGTCCTGACAGGGAAGGCTGAGGCTTTCTTT.

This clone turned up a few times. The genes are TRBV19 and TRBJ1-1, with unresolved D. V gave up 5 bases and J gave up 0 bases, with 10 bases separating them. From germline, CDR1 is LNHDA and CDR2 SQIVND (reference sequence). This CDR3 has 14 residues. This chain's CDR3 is CASSLTEMNTEAFF. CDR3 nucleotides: TGTGCCAGTAGTCTAACAGAAATGAACACTGAAGCTTTCTTT.

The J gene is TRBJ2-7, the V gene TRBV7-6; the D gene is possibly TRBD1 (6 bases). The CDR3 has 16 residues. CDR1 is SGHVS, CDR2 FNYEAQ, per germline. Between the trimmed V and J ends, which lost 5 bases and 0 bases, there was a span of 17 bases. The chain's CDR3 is CASSQLHRVSSYEQYF. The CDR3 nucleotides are TGTGCCAGCAGCCAGCTCCACAGGGTCAGCTCCTACGAGCAGTACTTC.

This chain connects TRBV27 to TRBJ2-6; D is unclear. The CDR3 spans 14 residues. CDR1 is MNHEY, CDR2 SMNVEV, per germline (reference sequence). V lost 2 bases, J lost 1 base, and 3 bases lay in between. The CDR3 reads CASSLPSGANVLTF. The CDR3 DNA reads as TGTGCCAGCAGTTTACCGTCTGGGGCCAACGTCCTGACTTTC.

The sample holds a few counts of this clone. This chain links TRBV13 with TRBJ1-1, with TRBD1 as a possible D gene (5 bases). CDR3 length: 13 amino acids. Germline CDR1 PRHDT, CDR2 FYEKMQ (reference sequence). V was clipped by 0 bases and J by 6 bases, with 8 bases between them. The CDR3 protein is CASSLGGRSEAFF. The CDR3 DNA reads TGTGCCAGCAGCTTAGGGGGACGGTCTGAAGCTTTCTTT.

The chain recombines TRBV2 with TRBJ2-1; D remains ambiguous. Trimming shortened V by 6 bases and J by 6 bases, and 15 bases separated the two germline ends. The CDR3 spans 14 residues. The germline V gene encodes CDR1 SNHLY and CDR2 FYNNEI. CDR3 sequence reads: CASSAYGPLNEQFF. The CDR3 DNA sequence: TGTGCCAGCAGCGCCTACGGGCCTCTCAATGAGCAGTTCTTC.

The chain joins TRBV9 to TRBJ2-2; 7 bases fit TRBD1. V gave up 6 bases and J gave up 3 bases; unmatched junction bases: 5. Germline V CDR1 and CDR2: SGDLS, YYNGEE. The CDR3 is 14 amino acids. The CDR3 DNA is TGTGCCAGCAACCGGGACAGATACACCGGGGAGCTGTTTTTT. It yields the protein CASNRDRYTGELFF.

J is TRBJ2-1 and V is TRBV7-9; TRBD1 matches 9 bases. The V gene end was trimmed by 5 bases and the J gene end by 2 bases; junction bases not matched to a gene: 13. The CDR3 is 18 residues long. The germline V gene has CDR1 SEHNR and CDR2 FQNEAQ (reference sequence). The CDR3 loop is CASSARDRVFYTYNEQFF. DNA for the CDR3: TGTGCCAGCAGCGCCCGGGACAGGGTTTTTTACACCTACAATGAGCAGTTCTTC.

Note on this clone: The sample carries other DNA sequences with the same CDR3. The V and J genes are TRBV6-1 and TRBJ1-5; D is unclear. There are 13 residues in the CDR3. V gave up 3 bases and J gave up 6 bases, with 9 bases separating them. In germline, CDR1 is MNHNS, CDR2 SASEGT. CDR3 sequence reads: CASSEWGGQPQHF. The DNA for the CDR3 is TGTGCCAGCAGTGAGTGGGGAGGTCAGCCCCAGCATTTT.

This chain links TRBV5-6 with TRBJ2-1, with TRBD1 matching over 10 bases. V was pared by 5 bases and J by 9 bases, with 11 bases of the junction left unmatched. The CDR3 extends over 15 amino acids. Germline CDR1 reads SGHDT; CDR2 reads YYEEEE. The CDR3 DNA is TGTGCCAGCAGTACCGGGACAGGGGCGCTAAGTGAGCAGTTCTTC. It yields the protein CASSTGTGALSEQFF.

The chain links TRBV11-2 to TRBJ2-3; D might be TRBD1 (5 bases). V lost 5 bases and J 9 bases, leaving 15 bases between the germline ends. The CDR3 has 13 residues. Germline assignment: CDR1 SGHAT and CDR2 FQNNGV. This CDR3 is CASSRPQGYTQYF. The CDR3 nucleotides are TGTGCCAGCAGCAGACCGCAGGGTTACACGCAGTATTTT.

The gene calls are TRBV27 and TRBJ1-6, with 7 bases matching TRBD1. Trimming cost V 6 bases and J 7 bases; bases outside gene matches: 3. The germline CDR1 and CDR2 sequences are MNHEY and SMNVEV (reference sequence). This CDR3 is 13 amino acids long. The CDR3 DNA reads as TGTGCCAGCAGGGGCAGGGGGAATTCACCCCTCCACTTT. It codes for CASRGRGNSPLHF.

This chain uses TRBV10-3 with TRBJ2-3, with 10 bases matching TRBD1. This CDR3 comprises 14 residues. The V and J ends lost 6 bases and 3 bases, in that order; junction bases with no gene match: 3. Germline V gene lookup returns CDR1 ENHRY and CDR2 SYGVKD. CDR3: CAIRTGGGTDTQYF. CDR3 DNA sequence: TGTGCCATCAGGACAGGGGGCGGTACAGATACGCAGTATTTT.

The CDR3 protein is CASSLKVMGDRYGYTF. The CDR3 region has the DNA TGTGCCAGCAGCTTAAAAGTGATGGGGGACCGCTATGGCTACACCTTC. V gene TRBV7-8 combines with J gene TRBJ1-2; D might be TRBD1 (5 bases). This CDR3 spans 16 amino acids. The germline V gene has CDR1 SGHVS and CDR2 FQNEAQ. The V and J ends lost 2 bases and 4 bases respectively, with 17 bases between them.

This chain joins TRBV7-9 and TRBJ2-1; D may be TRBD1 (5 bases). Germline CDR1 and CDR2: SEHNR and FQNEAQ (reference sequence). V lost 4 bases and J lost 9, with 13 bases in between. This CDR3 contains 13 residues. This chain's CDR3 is CASSSRYRFEQFF. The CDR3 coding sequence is TGTGCCAGCAGCTCAAGATACAGGTTTGAGCAGTTCTTC. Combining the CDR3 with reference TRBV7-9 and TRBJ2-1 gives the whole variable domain DTGVSQNPRHKITKRGQNVTFRCDPISEHNRLYWYRQTLGQGPEFLTYFQNEAQLEKSRLLSDRFSAERPKGSFSTLEIQRTEQGDSAMYLCASSSRYRFEQFFGPGTRLTVL.

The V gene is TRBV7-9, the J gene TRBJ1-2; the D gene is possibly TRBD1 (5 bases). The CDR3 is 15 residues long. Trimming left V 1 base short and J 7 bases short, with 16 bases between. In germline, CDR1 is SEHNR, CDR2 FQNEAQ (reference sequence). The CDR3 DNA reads TGTGCCAGCAGCTTAGGGGCAGGGAGCAAGGTTGGCTACACCTTC. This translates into CASSLGAGSKVGYTF.

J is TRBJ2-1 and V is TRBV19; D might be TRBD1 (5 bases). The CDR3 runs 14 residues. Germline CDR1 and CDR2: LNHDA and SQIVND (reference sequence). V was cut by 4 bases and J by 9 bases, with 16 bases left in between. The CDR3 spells CASSTLRGRVEQFF. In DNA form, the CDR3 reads TGTGCCAGTAGTACGCTAAGGGGCCGGGTTGAGCAGTTCTTC.

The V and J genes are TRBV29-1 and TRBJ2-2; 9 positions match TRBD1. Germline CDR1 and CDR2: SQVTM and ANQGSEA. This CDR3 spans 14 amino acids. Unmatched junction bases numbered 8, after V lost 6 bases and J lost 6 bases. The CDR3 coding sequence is TGCAGCGTCCACCTGGGACAGGGTCCCGGGGAGCTGTTTTTT. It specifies CSVHLGQGPGELFF.

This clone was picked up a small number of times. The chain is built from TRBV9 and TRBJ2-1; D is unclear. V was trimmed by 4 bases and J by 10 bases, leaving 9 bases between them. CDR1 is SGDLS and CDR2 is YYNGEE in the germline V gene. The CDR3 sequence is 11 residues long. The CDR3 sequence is CASSPSREQFF. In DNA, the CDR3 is TGTGCCAGCAGCCCCTCCAGGGAGCAGTTCTTC.

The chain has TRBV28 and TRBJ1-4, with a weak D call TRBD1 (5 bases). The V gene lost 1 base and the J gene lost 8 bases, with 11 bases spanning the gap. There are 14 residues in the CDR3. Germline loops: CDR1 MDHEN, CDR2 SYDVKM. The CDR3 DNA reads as TGTGCCAGCAGTTTATTTGCAGGGAAGGAAAAACTGTTTTTT. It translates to CASSLFAGKEKLFF.

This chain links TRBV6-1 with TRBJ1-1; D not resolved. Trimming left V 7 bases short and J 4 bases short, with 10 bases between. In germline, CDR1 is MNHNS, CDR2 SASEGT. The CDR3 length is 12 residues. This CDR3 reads CASIGWGTEAFF. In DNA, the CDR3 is TGTGCCAGCATCGGCTGGGGCACTGAAGCTTTCTTT.

The CDR3 nucleotides read TGTGCCAGCAGCTTACCCCCCTCTATCCAGTCCACTGAAGCTTTCTTT. The encoded protein is CASSLPPSIQSTEAFF. V and J are TRBV7-9 and TRBJ1-1; D is unclear. The germline CDR1 and CDR2 sequences are SEHNR and FQNEAQ (reference sequence). The CDR3 has 16 amino acids. The germline V and J ends were trimmed by 2 bases and 4 bases, with 17 bases remaining between them.

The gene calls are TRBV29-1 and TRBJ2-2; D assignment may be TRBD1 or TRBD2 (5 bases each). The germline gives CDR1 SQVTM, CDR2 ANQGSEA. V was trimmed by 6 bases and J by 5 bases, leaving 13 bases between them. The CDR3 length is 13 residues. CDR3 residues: CSVDRDGTGELFF. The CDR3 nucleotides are TGCAGCGTCGATAGGGACGGAACCGGGGAGCTGTTTTTT.

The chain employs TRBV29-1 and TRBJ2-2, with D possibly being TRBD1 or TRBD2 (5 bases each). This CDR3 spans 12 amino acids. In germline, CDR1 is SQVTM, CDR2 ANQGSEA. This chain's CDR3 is CSSRGGTGELFF. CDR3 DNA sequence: TGCAGTTCCCGGGGCGGGACCGGGGAGCTGTTTTTT.

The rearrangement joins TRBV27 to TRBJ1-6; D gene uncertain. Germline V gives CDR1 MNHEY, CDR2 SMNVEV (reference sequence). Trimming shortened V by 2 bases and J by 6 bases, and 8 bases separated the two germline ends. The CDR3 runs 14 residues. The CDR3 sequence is CASSLRRANSPLHF. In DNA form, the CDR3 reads TGTGCCAGCAGTTTAAGGAGGGCTAATTCACCCCTCCACTTT.

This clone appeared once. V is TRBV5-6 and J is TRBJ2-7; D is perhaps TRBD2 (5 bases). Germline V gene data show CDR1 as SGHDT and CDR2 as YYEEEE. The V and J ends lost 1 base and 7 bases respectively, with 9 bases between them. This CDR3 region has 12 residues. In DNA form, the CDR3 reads TGTGCCAGCAGCTTGCCGGGGATGGAGCAGTACTTC. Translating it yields CASSLPGMEQYF.

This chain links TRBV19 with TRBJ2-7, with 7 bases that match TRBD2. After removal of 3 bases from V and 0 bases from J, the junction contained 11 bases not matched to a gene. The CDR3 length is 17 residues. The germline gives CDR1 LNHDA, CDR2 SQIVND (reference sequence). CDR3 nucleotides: TGTGCCAGTAGTATCGACGGACCGGGACTAATCTCCTACGAGCAGTACTTC. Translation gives CASSIDGPGLISYEQYF.

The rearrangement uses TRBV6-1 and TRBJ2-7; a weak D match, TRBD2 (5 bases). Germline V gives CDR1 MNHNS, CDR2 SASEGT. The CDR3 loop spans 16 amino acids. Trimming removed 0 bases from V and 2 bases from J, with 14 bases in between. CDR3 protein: CASSEATAGGAYEQYF. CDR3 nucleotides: TGTGCCAGCAGTGAAGCGACGGCGGGTGGGGCCTACGAGCAGTACTTC.